This note documents a single T cell receptor (beta chain) sequence. Its matching antigen is unknown. The data were taken from a study of OX40 agonist ivuxolimab in advanced cancers. About the study: The drug used for patients, ivuxolimab, was an agonistic anti-OX40 (CD134) antibody.

V lost 0 bases and J lost 8, with 19 bases in between. The CDR3 is 17 amino acids. Germline lookup yields CDR1 MGHRA and CDR2 YSYEKL. The study, taken as a whole, reports: The mean number of expanded clones was higher in CD8+ T cells than in CD4+. The 0.1-3.0 mg/kg partial responders had among the lowest clonal expansion. Dose levels from 0.1 to 3.0 mg/kg saw CD4+ and CD8+ blood T cells expand clonally by week 6.

Using immunoSEQ multiplex PCR, the repertoire was profiled, and TCRdb retains in-frame clones only, with some absent. The sample gives roughly 20,000 clones, roughly four fifths of which show up once; around 3.1% is in the top ten. The source was CD4+ or CD8+ T cells sorted from blood, collected in a trial of the OX40 agonist ivuxolimab. The J gene is TRBJ1-4, the V gene TRBV4-1; D is possibly TRBD1 (5 bases). The clonotype comes from an adult with an advanced solid tumor such as melanoma, head and neck, liver or kidney cancer. Here the CDR3 reads CASSQEVMGPRREKLFF. CDR3 in DNA: TGCGCCAGCAGCCAAGAGGTCATGGGACCCAGGAGGGAAAAACTGTTTTTT.